A single count supports the clone carrying this TCR beta chain. Its antigen is still unknown. V was pared by 2 bases and J by 4 bases, with 22 bases between. Germline-derived CDR1 and CDR2 are MDHEN and SYDVKM. This CDR3 region has 18 residues. This sample was included in a study of cytomegalovirus exposure and HLA in healthy donors. Study overall: Both the 100 to 150 validation repertoires and the 600 to 700 first-cohort repertoires used the same platform, as reported by a later analysis. Study-wide results and limits: According to the study, 150 to 200 TCR beta chains were cytomegalovirus-associated. Most sequenced TCRs were rare (though some public TCRs occurred in many donors).

Profiled with immunoSEQ multiplex PCR; TCRdb holds only in-frame clones, not every one. The table shows some 79,000 clones, with about 94% occurring only once. The origin of this receptor is a woman in her late teens or twenties in good health and CMV-seropositive. The chain employs TRBV28 and TRBJ2-3, with D perhaps TRBD1 (8 bases). Sample: PBMCs. CDR3 sequence: CASSLQVLSQGGPDTQYF. CDR3 nucleotides: TGTGCCAGCAGTTTACAGGTTTTGTCACAGGGGGGGCCAGATACGCAGTATTTT.